This T cell receptor (beta chain) emerged from a study of a mutant IDH1 vaccine in newly diagnosed glioma. Study-wide context: Earlier therapy was either radiotherapy, temozolomide, or both, and most got both.

Generated by immunoSEQ multiplex PCR, the TCRdb table keeps only in-frame clones and is missing some. This table holds tens of thousands of clones, 80% found once. From germline, CDR1 is MNHEY and CDR2 SVGAGI. This CDR3 is 11 amino acids long. Trimming took 7 bases from V and 7 from J, leaving 10 bases between them. Study-wide findings and caveats: Across multiple MHC alleles, around 92% of patients had vaccine-induced responses. There seemed to be no relation between pseudoprogression and changes in top peripheral T cell clonotypes.

As for this clone: As yet, its antigen is unknown.

Sample time point: week 11, during vaccination. Vaccination used 300 ug of mutant IDH1 20-mer peptide per dose, with topical imiquimod. In every donor, the tumor was a new WHO grade 3 or 4 IDH1-mutant, ATRX-lost astrocytoma. This rearrangement joins TRBV6-5 to TRBJ2-5, with D maybe TRBD2 (6 bases). The clonotype was recovered from a man aged 50-59 years with glioma. This specimen was PBMCs, taken from a glioma patient whose treatment included an IDH1 peptide vaccine. CDR3: CASIGGATQYF. The CDR3 DNA reads as TGTGCCAGCATAGGCGGGGCGACCCAGTACTTC.